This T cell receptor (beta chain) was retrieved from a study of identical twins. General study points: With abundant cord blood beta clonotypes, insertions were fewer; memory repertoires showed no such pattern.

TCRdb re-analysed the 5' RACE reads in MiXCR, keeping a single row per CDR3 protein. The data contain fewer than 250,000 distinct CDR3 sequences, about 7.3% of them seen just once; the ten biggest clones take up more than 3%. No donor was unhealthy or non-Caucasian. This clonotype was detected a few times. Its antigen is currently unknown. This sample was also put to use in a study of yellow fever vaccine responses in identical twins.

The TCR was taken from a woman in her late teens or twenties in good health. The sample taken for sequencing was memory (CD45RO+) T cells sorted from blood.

CDR3 region: CASHPHRVPLPTDTQYF. The CDR3 DNA follows: TGTGCCAGCCACCCCCACAGGGTCCCCTTACCCACAGATACGCAGTATTTT. The chain has TRBV28 and TRBJ2-3, with a possible D match to TRBD1 (6 bases). The CDR3 extends over 17 amino acids. Trimming shortened V by 8 bases and J by 2 bases, and 23 bases separated the two germline ends. Germline CDR1 is MDHEN and CDR2 is SYDVKM.